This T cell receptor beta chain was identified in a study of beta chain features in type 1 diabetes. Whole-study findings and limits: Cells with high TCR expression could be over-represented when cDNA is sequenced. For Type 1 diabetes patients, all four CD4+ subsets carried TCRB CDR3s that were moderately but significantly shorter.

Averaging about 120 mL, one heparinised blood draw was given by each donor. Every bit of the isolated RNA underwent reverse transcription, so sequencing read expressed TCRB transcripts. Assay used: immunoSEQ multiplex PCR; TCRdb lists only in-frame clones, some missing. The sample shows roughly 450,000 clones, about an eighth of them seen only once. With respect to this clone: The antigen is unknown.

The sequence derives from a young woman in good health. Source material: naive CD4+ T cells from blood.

The CDR3 DNA is TGTGCCAGCAGCCCTCAATCGAGGAACTACGAGCAGTACGTC. It yields the protein CASSPQSRNYEQYV. The chain uses TRBV16 and TRBJ2-7; D remains unclear. The CDR3 sequence is 14 residues long. Germline values: CDR1 KGHSY, CDR2 FQNENV. V was pared by 4 bases and J by 3 bases, with 13 bases between.